This is a list of T cell receptor beta chains from one sample in a study of T cell repertoires in ileal Crohn's disease. Sequencing was performed with immunoSEQ multiplex PCR; in TCRdb, only in-frame clones are kept and a portion is missing. The table includes roughly 60,000 clones, roughly 91% detected once. The sequencing input was ileal tissue. The source of these receptors is an adult with Crohn's disease. The CDR3 runs from the conserved cysteine through the conserved F or W. The D gene is left open where the match is weak. Expanded clones get a size class; other rows say once, few or many, or leave the size out.

j_call d_call v_call clone_size cdr3_nt cdr3_aa
TRBJ1-3 TRBD1 TRBV4-2 once TGTGCCAGCAGCCAATCACTTATCAGGACAGGGAGCAGTTATGGAAACACCATATATTTT CASSQSLIRTGSSYGNTIYF
TRBJ1-1 . TRBV5-4 . TGTGCCAGCAAACGACAGGCAAAAGGGCAAAACACTGAAGCTTTCTTT CASKRQAKGQNTEAFF
TRBJ2-1 . TRBV6-5 . TGTGCCAGCAGTTACACCGGGACCTACAATGAGCAGTTCTTC CASSYTGTYNEQFF
TRBJ1-2 . TRBV28 . TGTGCCAGCAGTGTCTCCAGGGGCCCCTACTCCGAAGGCTACACCTTC CASSVSRGPYSEGYTF
TRBJ1-1 . TRBV28 . TGTGCCAGCAGGGCCCTCCGGGTAAACACTGAAGCTTTCTTT CASRALRVNTEAFF
TRBJ2-3 . TRBV4-2 . TGTGCCAGCAGCCAAGATTCTAGATCCGCAGATACGCAGTATTTT CASSQDSRSADTQYF
TRBJ2-1 . TRBV4-2 . TGTGCCAGCAGCCAAGGGAGGGGAAGCTCCTACAATGAGCAGTTCTTC CASSQGRGSSYNEQFF
TRBJ2-2 . TRBV6-5 . TGTGCCAGCAGTTACGGTCATCAGGTCGGGGAGCTGTTTTTT CASSYGHQVGELFF
TRBJ1-1 . TRBV18 . TGTGCCAGCTCACGAGGCTCGGGAGGCGACACTGAAGCTTTCTTT CASSRGSGGDTEAFF
TRBJ2-2 TRBD1 TRBV7-6 . TGTGCCAGCACCCTCAACCCAGGGGGCGCGGGTACCGGGGAGCTGTTTTTT CASTLNPGGAGTGELFF
TRBJ2-2 . TRBV2 . TGTGCCAGCAAGGCCAGGACGAACACCGGGGAGCTGTTTTTT CASKARTNTGELFF
TRBJ2-1 . TRBV7-2 . TGTGCCAGCAGCTTAGCCGACTTATACAATGAGCAGTTCTTC CASSLADLYNEQFF